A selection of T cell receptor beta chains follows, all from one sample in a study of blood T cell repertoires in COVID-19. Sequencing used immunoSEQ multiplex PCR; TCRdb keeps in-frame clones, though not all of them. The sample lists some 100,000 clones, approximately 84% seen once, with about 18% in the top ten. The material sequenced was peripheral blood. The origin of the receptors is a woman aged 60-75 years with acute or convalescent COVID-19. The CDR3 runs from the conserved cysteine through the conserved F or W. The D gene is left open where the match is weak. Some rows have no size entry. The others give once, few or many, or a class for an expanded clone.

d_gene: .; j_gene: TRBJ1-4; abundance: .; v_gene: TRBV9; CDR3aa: CASSVGQEAEKLFF; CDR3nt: TGTGCCAGCAGCGTAGGACAGGAGGCTGAAAAACTGTTTTTT
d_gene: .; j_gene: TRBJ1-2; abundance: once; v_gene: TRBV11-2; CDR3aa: CASSSNYGYTF; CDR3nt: TGTGCCAGCAGCTCGAACTATGGCTACACCTTC
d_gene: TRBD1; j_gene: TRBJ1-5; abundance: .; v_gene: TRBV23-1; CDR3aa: CASTSTRMSGTGIRSNNQPQHF; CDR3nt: TGCGCCAGCACCTCCACGAGGATGTCCGGGACAGGGATTCGGTCGAACAATCAGCCCCAGCATTTT
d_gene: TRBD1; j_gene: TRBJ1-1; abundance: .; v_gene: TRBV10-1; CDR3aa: CASSSGGEGTEAFF; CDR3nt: TGCGCCAGCAGTTCAGGGGGCGAGGGCACTGAAGCTTTCTTT
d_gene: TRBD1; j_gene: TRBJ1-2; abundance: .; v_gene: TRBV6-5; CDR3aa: CASSTGVPAYGYTF; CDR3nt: TGTGCCAGCAGTACAGGGGTCCCCGCTTATGGCTACACCTTC
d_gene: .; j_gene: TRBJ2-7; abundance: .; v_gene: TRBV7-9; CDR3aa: CASSLSTAMSYEQYF; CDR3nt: TGTGCCAGCAGCTTAAGTACAGCAATGTCCTACGAGCAGTACTTC
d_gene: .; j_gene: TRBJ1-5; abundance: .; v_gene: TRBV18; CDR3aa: CASSDVGGLGQPQHF; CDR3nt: TGTGCCAGCTCCGATGTGGGGGGACTCGGTCAGCCCCAGCATTTT
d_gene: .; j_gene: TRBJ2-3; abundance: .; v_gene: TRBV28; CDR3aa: CASIDAAPTDTQYF; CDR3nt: TGTGCCAGCATAGACGCGGCCCCCACAGATACGCAGTATTTT
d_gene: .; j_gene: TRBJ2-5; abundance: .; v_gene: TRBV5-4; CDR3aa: CASSLAGQVEKTQYF; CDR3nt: TGTGCCAGCAGCTTGGCCGGCCAGGTTGAGAAGACCCAGTACTTC
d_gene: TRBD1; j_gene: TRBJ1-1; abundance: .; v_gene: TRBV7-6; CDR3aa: CASSRYAPGQGLTEAFF; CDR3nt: TGTGCCAGCAGCCGCTATGCACCGGGACAGGGGTTAACTGAAGCTTTCTTT
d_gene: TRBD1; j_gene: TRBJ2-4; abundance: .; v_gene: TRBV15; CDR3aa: CATSSGQGGKNIQYF; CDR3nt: TGTGCCACCAGCAGCGGACAGGGCGGGAAAAACATTCAGTACTTC
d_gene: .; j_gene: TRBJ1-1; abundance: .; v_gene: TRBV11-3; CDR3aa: CASSYRLNTEAFF; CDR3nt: TGTGCCAGCAGCTATCGTCTGAACACTGAAGCTTTCTTT
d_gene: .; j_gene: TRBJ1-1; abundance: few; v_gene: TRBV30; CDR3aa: CARGKNTEAFF; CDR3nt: TGTGCCCGGGGTAAGAACACTGAAGCTTTCTTT
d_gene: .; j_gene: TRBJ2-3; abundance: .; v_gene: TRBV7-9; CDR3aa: CASSLVAPPDTQYF; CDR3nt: TGTGCCAGCAGCTTAGTGGCTCCACCGGATACGCAGTATTTT
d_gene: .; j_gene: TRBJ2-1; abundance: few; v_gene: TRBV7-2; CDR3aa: CASSLGGHLHYNEQFF; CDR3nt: TGTGCCAGCAGCTTGGGGGGGCACCTCCACTACAATGAGCAGTTCTTC
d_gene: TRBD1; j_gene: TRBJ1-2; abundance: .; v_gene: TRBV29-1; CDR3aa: CSVVGQGIGYTF; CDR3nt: TGCAGCGTTGTGGGACAGGGGATTGGCTACACCTTC
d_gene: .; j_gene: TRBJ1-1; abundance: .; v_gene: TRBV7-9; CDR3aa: CASSPQGRGTEAFF; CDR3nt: TGTGCCAGCAGCCCACAGGGCCGGGGCACTGAAGCTTTCTTT
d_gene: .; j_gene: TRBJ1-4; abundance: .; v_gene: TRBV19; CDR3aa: CASSTLPFF; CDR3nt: TGTGCCAGTAGTACCCTCCCGTTTTTT
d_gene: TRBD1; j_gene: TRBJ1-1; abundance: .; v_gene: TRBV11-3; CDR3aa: CASSLVRGLNTEAFF; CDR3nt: TGTGCCAGCAGCTTAGTAAGGGGGCTTAACACTGAAGCTTTCTTT
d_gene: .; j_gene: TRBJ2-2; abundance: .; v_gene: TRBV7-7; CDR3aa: CASSGSPGEGGELFF; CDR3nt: TGTGCTAGCAGCGGATCACCAGGGGAAGGGGGGGAGCTGTTTTTT
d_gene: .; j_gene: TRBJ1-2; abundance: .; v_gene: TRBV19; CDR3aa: CASSPSGVAGYGYTF; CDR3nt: TGTGCCAGTAGTCCATCGGGGGTTGCGGGCTATGGCTACACCTTC
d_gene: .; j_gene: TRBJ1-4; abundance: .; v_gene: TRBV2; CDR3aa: CASSETGTWEKLFF; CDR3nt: TGTGCCAGCAGTGAAACAGGGACGTGGGAAAAACTGTTTTTT
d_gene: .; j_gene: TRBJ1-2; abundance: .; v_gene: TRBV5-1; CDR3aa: CASSSDFSYGYTF; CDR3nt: TGCGCCAGCAGTTCCGACTTTAGCTATGGCTACACCTTC
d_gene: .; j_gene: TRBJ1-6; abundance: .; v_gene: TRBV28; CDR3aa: CASGGLGGTYNSPLHF; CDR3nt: TGTGCCAGCGGCGGTCTGGGAGGTACCTATAATTCACCCCTCCACTTT
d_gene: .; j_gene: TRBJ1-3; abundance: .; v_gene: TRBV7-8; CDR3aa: CASSPRREGIGNTIYF; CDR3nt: TGTGCCAGCAGCCCCCGAAGGGAGGGGATCGGAAACACCATATATTTT
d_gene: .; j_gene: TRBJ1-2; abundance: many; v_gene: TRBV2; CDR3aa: CASRDSLGGYTF; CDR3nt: TGTGCCAGCAGGGATTCACTAGGGGGCTACACCTTC
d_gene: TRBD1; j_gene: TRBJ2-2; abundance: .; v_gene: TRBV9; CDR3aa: CASRGQGETGELFF; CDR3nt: TGTGCCAGCAGGGGACAGGGAGAGACCGGGGAGCTGTTTTTT
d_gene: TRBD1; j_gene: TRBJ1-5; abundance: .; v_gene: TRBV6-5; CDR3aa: CASSPWGQGNQPQHF; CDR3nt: TGTGCCAGCAGCCCCTGGGGACAGGGGAATCAGCCCCAGCATTTT
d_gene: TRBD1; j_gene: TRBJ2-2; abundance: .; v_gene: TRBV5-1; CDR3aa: CASSRGTENTGELFF; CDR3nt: TGCGCCAGCAGCCGAGGGACAGAGAACACCGGGGAGCTGTTTTTT
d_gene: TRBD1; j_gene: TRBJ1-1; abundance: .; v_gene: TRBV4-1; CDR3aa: CASSPTTGRSTEAFF; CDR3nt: TGCGCCAGCAGCCCAACGACAGGGAGGAGCACTGAAGCTTTCTTT
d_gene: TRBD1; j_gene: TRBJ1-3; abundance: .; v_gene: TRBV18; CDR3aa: CASSPGQPLLNTIYF; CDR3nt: TGTGCCAGCTCGCCGGGACAGCCTCTACTAAACACCATATATTTT
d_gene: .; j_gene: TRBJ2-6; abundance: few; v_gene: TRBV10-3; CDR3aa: CAISGPGAGANVLTF; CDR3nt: TGTGCCATCAGTGGCCCGGGAGCTGGGGCCAACGTCCTGACTTTC
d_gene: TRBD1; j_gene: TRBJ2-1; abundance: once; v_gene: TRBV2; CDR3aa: CASSLGTGGFDEQFF; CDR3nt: TGTGCCAGCAGTCTCGGGACAGGGGGCTTCGATGAGCAGTTCTTC
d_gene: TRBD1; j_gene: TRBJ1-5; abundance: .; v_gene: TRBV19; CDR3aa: CASSMGQGAVQPQHF; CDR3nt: TGTGCCAGTAGTATGGGACAGGGGGCAGTTCAGCCCCAGCATTTT
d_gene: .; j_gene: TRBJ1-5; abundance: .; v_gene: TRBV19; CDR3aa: CASSMGRDQPQHF; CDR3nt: TGTGCCAGTAGTATGGGCCGAGATCAGCCCCAGCATTTT
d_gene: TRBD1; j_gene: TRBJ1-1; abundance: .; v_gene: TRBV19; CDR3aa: CASSTTRQGEAFF; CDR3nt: TGTGCCAGTAGTACCACTAGACAGGGTGAAGCTTTCTTT
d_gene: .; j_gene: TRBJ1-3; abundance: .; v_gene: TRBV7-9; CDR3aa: CASSFEQSSGNTIYF; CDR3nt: TGTGCCAGCAGCTTTGAACAGAGCTCTGGAAACACCATATATTTT
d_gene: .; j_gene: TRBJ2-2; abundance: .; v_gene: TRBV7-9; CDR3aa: CASPGRPSNTGELFF; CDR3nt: TGTGCCAGCCCGGGGAGACCATCAAACACCGGGGAGCTGTTTTTT
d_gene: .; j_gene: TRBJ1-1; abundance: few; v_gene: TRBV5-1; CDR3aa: CASSLGRGFTEAFF; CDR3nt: TGCGCCAGCAGCCTGGGACGGGGGTTTACTGAAGCTTTCTTT
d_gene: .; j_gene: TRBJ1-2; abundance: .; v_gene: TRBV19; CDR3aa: CASSPTPNYGYTF; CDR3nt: TGTGCCAGTAGTCCGACACCTAACTATGGCTACACCTTC
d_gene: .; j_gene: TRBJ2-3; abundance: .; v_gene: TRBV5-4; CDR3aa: CASSLDGGISTDTQYF; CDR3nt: TGTGCCAGCAGCTTGGACGGAGGGATCAGCACAGATACGCAGTATTTT
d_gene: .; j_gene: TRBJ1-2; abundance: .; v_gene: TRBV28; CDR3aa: CASSLLGGAGEDYGYTF; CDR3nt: TGTGCCAGCAGTTTACTTGGTGGGGCCGGGGAGGACTATGGCTACACCTTC
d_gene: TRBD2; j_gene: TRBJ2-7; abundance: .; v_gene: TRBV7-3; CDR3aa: CASSLNGGAFYEQYF; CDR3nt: TGTGCCAGCAGCTTAAACGGGGGGGCCTTCTACGAGCAGTACTTC
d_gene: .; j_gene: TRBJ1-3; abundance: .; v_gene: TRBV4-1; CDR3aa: CASSPQFSNSGNTIYF; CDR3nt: TGCGCCAGCAGCCCCCAGTTTAGCAACTCTGGAAACACCATATATTTT
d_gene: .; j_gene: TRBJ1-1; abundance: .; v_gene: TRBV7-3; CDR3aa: CASSFGGNTEAFF; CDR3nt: TGTGCCAGCAGCTTTGGCGGAAACACTGAAGCTTTCTTT
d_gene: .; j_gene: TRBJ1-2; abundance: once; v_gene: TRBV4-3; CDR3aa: CASSQGQGYGYTF; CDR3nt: TGCGCCAGCAGCCAAGGGCAGGGCTATGGCTACACCTTC
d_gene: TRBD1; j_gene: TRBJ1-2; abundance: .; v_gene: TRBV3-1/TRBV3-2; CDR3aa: CASSQEGTGSYGYTF; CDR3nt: TGTGCCAGCAGCCAAGAGGGGACAGGTTCCTATGGCTACACCTTC
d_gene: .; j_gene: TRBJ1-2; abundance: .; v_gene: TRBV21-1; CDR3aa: CASIRDTSNYGYTF; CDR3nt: TGTGCCAGCATCCGGGACACTTCTAACTATGGCTACACCTTC
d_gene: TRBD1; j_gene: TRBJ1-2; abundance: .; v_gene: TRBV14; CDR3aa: CASSQQGAGGGYTF; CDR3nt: TGTGCCAGCAGCCAGCAGGGGGCCGGGGGCGGCTACACCTTC
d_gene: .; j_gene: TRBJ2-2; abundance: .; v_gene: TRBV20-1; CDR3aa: CSASLASSTGELFF; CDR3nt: TGCAGTGCTAGTCTAGCGAGTTCCACCGGGGAGCTGTTTTTT